This T cell receptor (beta chain) came from a study of low-dose radiotherapy and immunotherapy resistance in tumors. In the study overall: The treatment that patients received was intravenous nivolumab 240 mg every two weeks plus ipilimumab 1 mg/kg every six weeks. The authors gave intravenous cyclophosphamide 200 mg/m2 every two weeks, one day before radiation and immunotherapy.

Time point specified: before trial treatment. The donors' regimen was nivolumab, ipilimumab, aspirin, low-dose cyclophosphamide and low-dose radiotherapy. Patients who could take part had advanced solid tumors with no tumor-infiltrating lymphocytes. Primers targeting TRAV and TRBV primed first-strand cDNA, covering alpha and beta chains. TCRs were put through 20 PCR cycles of amplification with Phusion. A constant-region primer and the V-primer adapter served as the primer pair. Via MiXCR, TCRdb re-called the reads, giving one row per CDR3 protein. The sample has 60,000 to 90,000 distinct CDR3 sequences; roughly 31% are singletons. CDR3 length equals 14 residues. Deletions cut 5 bases from V and 4 bases from J, with 11 bases between. In its sample, this clonotype was seen many times.

Specimen: PBMCs, collected before treatment. This clonotype was sampled from a female donor with ovarian cancer. The chain links TRBV12-3 or TRBV12-4 to TRBJ2-2, with D perhaps being TRBD1 or TRBD2 (5 bases each). CDR3 coding DNA: TGTGCCAGCAGTCGATGGGGGAGCACCGGGGAGCTGTTTTTT. This sequence encodes CASSRWGSTGELFF.